The rows below give T cell receptor beta chains drawn from one sample of a study of shared clonotypes between healthy human individuals. Only in-frame clones appear in the TCRdb table, and some are missing; sequencing was by immunoSEQ multiplex PCR. The table has 630,000 or so clones, roughly 98% seen once. Sequenced material: naive CD8+ T cells sorted from blood. Receptors originate from a man younger than 45 in good health. Both conserved end residues are part of each CDR3. A D gene is named only where the DNA matches it firmly. A clone size is listed for some rows: how often the clone was seen (once, few, many), or a class if it is expanded.

-	TRBV29-1	once	TRBJ2-7	CSVGEARFSYEQYF	TGCAGCGTTGGGGAGGCCCGCTTCTCCTACGAGCAGTACTTC
-	TRBV27	-	TRBJ1-5	CASSFGAGNQPQHF	TGTGCCAGCAGTTTTGGGGCAGGGAACCAGCCCCAGCATTTT
TRBD2	TRBV7-6	-	TRBJ2-3	CASSPSPKLAGKTDTQYF	TGTGCCAGCAGCCCTAGCCCCAAACTAGCGGGAAAGACAGATACGCAGTATTTT
-	TRBV6-6	-	TRBJ1-1	CAIRVDTEAFF	TGTGCCATACGCGTGGACACTGAAGCTTTCTTT
-	TRBV5-4	once	TRBJ2-7	CASSLIGTGIGHEQYF	TGTGCCAGCAGCTTGATCGGCACAGGGATCGGGCACGAGCAGTACTTC
TRBD1	TRBV6-1	-	TRBJ2-7	CASSVDRVATGLVYEQYF	TGTGCCAGCAGTGTAGACAGGGTAGCGACGGGATTGGTCTACGAGCAGTACTTC
TRBD1	TRBV29-1	-	TRBJ2-7	CSVGGGTGWTYEQYF	TGCAGCGTTGGGGGAGGGACAGGGTGGACCTACGAGCAGTACTTC
TRBD1	TRBV27	-	TRBJ2-5	CASSLQGAQETQYF	TGTGCCAGCAGTTTACAGGGGGCCCAAGAGACCCAGTACTTC
-	TRBV10-1	-	TRBJ1-5	CASSEQGDQPQHF	TGCGCCAGCAGTGAGCAGGGCGATCAGCCCCAGCATTTT
-	TRBV25-1	-	TRBJ1-2	CASSQITGSGNGYTF	TGTGCCAGCAGCCAAATCACAGGGTCGGGGAATGGCTACACCTTC
-	TRBV27	-	TRBJ1-1	CASTTVRDSGTEAFF	TGTGCCAGCACCACGGTACGGGATTCGGGGACTGAAGCTTTCTTT
-	TRBV27	-	TRBJ2-1	CASSLRSNEQFF	TGTGCCAGCAGTCTGCGGTCAAATGAGCAGTTCTTC
TRBD2	TRBV28	-	TRBJ2-5	CASYVAGGPTETQYF	TGTGCCAGCTATGTTGCGGGAGGGCCTACGGAGACCCAGTACTTC
-	TRBV7-2	-	TRBJ2-3	CASTHRELRYTQYF	TGTGCCAGCACCCACCGGGAGTTGAGATATACGCAGTATTTT
TRBD2	TRBV19	-	TRBJ2-3	CASRDRGLAGRDTQYF	TGTGCCAGTAGAGACCGGGGACTAGCGGGTAGGGATACGCAGTATTTT
TRBD1	TRBV28	-	TRBJ1-5	CASSFLRGSRNQPQHF	TGTGCCAGCAGTTTCCTCAGGGGGTCTCGCAATCAGCCCCAGCATTTT
-	TRBV27	-	TRBJ2-2	CASSQANTGELFF	TGTGCCAGCAGTCAAGCGAACACCGGGGAGCTGTTTTTT
-	TRBV12-5	-	TRBJ2-1	CASRDFDEQFF	TGTGCTAGTCGAGATTTCGATGAGCAGTTCTTC
TRBD2	TRBV7-9	-	TRBJ2-1	CATKLAGGYEQFF	TGTGCCACCAAACTAGCGGGAGGTTATGAGCAGTTCTTC
-	TRBV6-4	-	TRBJ2-1	CASSDNGWEQFF	TGTGCCAGCAGTGACAATGGGTGGGAGCAGTTCTTC
TRBD1	TRBV11-3	-	TRBJ1-1	CASSLAAGGEAFF	TGTGCCAGCAGCTTAGCGGCAGGGGGAGAAGCTTTCTTT
-	TRBV7-9	once	TRBJ2-1	CASSLAGFKFF	TGTGCCAGCAGCTTAGCCGGGTTTAAGTTCTTC
-	TRBV6-6	-	TRBJ2-7	CASSSRTEHYEQYF	TGTGCCAGCAGTTCTCGGACAGAGCACTACGAGCAGTACTTC
-	TRBV4-1	-	TRBJ2-1	CASSHLNNEQFF	TGCGCCAGCAGCCATTTAAACAATGAGCAGTTCTTC
-	TRBV7-3	-	TRBJ2-7	CASSLRILERIWSYEQYF	TGTGCCAGCAGCTTAAGGATTCTTGAGAGGATTTGGTCCTACGAGCAGTACTTC
TRBD1	TRBV10-2	-	TRBJ2-1	CATTGVREQFF	TGCGCCACCACAGGGGTTCGTGAGCAGTTCTTC
TRBD2	TRBV27	-	TRBJ2-3	CASRAAGGRTDTQYF	TGTGCCAGCAGAGCAGCGGGAGGCCGGACAGATACGCAGTATTTT
TRBD1	TRBV27	-	TRBJ2-1	CASSPSIRSNRGSYNEQFF	TGTGCCAGCAGTCCCAGCATACGGTCCAACAGGGGCTCCTACAATGAGCAGTTCTTC
-	TRBV13	-	TRBJ1-3	CASSAPDNSGNTIYF	TGTGCCAGCAGCGCACCGGACAACTCTGGAAACACCATATATTTT
-	TRBV7-2	-	TRBJ2-2	CASSLVGRGAGELFF	TGTGCCAGCAGCTTAGTGGGCAGGGGTGCCGGGGAGCTGTTTTTT
-	TRBV9	-	TRBJ2-3	CASSLSADTQYF	TGTGCCAGCAGCCTATCGGCAGATACGCAGTATTTT
TRBD2	TRBV9	-	TRBJ2-1	CASSRGGGSYNEQFF	TGTGCCAGCAGCCGGGGGGGAGGTTCCTACAATGAGCAGTTCTTC
-	TRBV7-2	-	TRBJ2-5	CASSPPGEGYYGAQYF	TGTGCCAGCAGCCCCCCAGGGGAGGGGTATTACGGGGCCCAGTACTTC
-	TRBV9	-	TRBJ2-7	CASSVDAGPYEQYF	TGTGCCAGCAGCGTAGATGCAGGACCCTACGAGCAGTACTTC
-	TRBV7-8	once	TRBJ1-1	CASSSRRGVTEAFF	TGTGCCAGCAGCTCCCGTAGGGGCGTCACTGAAGCTTTCTTT
TRBD2	TRBV7-6	-	TRBJ2-1	CASSSKREGSYNEQFF	TGTGCCAGCAGCTCCAAGCGGGAGGGCTCCTACAATGAGCAGTTCTTC
-	TRBV12-5	-	TRBJ2-7	CASGWGPAEQYF	TGTGCTAGTGGTTGGGGCCCTGCGGAGCAGTACTTC
TRBD2	TRBV9	-	TRBJ2-1	CASTTSGGYYNEQFF	TGTGCCAGCACCACTTCGGGGGGTTATTACAATGAGCAGTTCTTC
-	TRBV10-3	-	TRBJ2-2	CAIRAAGELFF	TGTGCCATCAGGGCAGCCGGGGAGCTGTTTTTT
-	TRBV19	-	TRBJ1-5	CASSIGAYSNQPQHF	TGTGCCAGTAGTATAGGAGCTTATAGCAATCAGCCCCAGCATTTT
-	TRBV30	-	TRBJ2-3	CAWNYLPDTQYF	TGTGCCTGGAACTACCTCCCAGATACGCAGTATTTT
-	TRBV9	-	TRBJ1-2	CASSPIGGARDGYTF	TGTGCCAGCAGCCCGATAGGGGGGGCGCGGGATGGCTACACCTTC
TRBD1	TRBV6-1	few	TRBJ2-7	CAIFPTGRGSYEQYF	TGTGCCATCTTCCCGACAGGGCGTGGCTCCTACGAGCAGTACTTC
TRBD1	TRBV29-1	-	TRBJ2-2	CSVESQGAGELFF	TGCAGCGTTGAAAGCCAGGGGGCCGGGGAGCTGTTTTTT
TRBD1	TRBV28	-	TRBJ1-5	CASSLGFQGENQPQHF	TGTGCCAGCAGTTTAGGATTCCAGGGGGAAAATCAGCCCCAGCATTTT
-	TRBV19	-	TRBJ1-4	CASSIEGEIETDGKLFF	TGTGCCAGTAGTATAGAAGGGGAAATTGAAACTGATGGAAAACTGTTTTTT
TRBD2	TRBV5-4	-	TRBJ2-7	CASSFRGTTYEQYF	TGTGCCAGCAGCTTTCGAGGGACTACCTACGAGCAGTACTTC
TRBD2	TRBV5-1	-	TRBJ2-7	CASSLDGGRAWYEQYF	TGCGCCAGCAGCTTGGATGGCGGGAGGGCCTGGTACGAGCAGTACTTC
-	TRBV11-3	-	TRBJ2-1	CASSLGGAYRRGDEQFF	TGTGCCAGCAGCTTAGGAGGGGCCTACCGGAGAGGGGATGAGCAGTTCTTC